This T cell receptor beta chain was profiled in a study of blood T cell repertoires in COVID-19. Overall study: Researchers got acute and convalescent COVID-19 samples from the United States, Italy and Spain. PBMCs, B-cell-depleted T cells, or T cells provided the cDNA or gDNA that made up the material.

CDR3 length equals 13 residues. With 5 bases removed from V and 5 bases from J, the gap between germline ends came to 9 bases. Germline lookup yields CDR1 LNHDA and CDR2 SQIVND (reference sequence). This table comes from immunoSEQ multiplex PCR, and its TCRdb copy is limited to in-frame clones, with some not included. Among about 95,000 clones listed, about 89% were seen once. Sequenced input: peripheral blood. The sequence was collected from a woman aged 70 to 79 with acute or convalescent COVID-19. This rearrangement joins TRBV19 to TRBJ1-4; no definite D call. CDR3 sequence: CASSRLENEKLFF. As DNA, the CDR3 is TGTGCCAGTAGTCGTTTAGAGAATGAAAAACTGTTTTTT.